These 30 T cell receptor beta chains were all obtained from the same sample, sequenced in a study of cytomegalovirus exposure and HLA in healthy donors. A multiplex PCR was run with 60 Vbeta primers and 13 Jbeta primers. Libraries were prepared by immunoSEQ multiplex PCR; TCRdb keeps only in-frame clonotypes and omits some of them. The sample yields roughly 160,000 clones, roughly 71% seen once. Sequencing was performed on PBMCs. The receptors originated from a girl aged 5-17 years in good health and CMV-seronegative.

This clone was found a few times. The gene calls are TRBV5-1 and TRBJ2-5; perhaps TRBD2 as D (6 bases). Germline V gene data show CDR1 as SGHRS and CDR2 as YFSETQ. The V end was cut by 1 base, the J end by 4 bases, with 11 bases between. The length of the CDR3 is 14 residues. The CDR3 nucleotides read TGCGCCAGCAGCTTGATTGGGGGAGGAGAGACCCAGTACTTC. The encoded protein is CASSLIGGGETQYF.

This clone showed up just a few times. This chain connects TRBV5-4 to TRBJ2-7, with TRBD1 identical over 7 bases. Germline lookup yields CDR1 SGHNT and CDR2 YYREEE (reference sequence). This CDR3 has 12 amino acids. V lost 4 bases, J lost 3 bases, and 1 base stayed unmatched. The chain's CDR3 is CASSRQGYEQYF. The CDR3 DNA reads TGTGCCAGCAGCCGACAGGGCTACGAGCAGTACTTC.

The rearrangement uses TRBV13 and TRBJ2-1; D perhaps matches TRBD2 (5 bases). V lost 3 bases and J 0 bases, leaving 15 bases between the germline ends. The CDR3 has 17 amino acids. Germline lookup yields CDR1 PRHDT and CDR2 FYEKMQ (reference sequence). CDR3 DNA: TGTGCCAGCAGCTTGAGGGTCGAAAGGAGCTCCTACAATGAGCAGTTCTTC. As protein: CASSLRVERSSYNEQFF.

The genes are TRBV5-8 and TRBJ2-3; D is undetermined. Germline V gene lookup returns CDR1 SGHTS and CDR2 YDEGEE. The CDR3 spans 13 residues. V gave up 4 bases and J gave up 4 bases, with 10 bases separating them. CDR3 nucleotides: TGTGCCAGCAGCCGTACTTTGGCAGATACGCAGTATTTT. Protein product: CASSRTLADTQYF.

This chain connects TRBV7-8 to TRBJ2-3; D is perhaps TRBD2 (7 bases). The CDR3 is 17 amino acids. Germline V lookup: CDR1 SGHVS, CDR2 FQNEAQ. With 0 bases removed from V and 6 bases from J, the gap between germline ends came to 19 bases. The CDR3 bases are TGTGCCAGCAGCTTAGCGGGGGGGCCGGATTCGAAGGATACGCAGTATTTT. Protein sequence: CASSLAGGPDSKDTQYF.

The V call is TRBV30, the J call TRBJ2-3; D is possibly TRBD2 (6 bases). The CDR3 has 13 amino acids. Germline loops: CDR1 GTSNPN, CDR2 SVGIG (reference sequence). The V gene lost 5 bases and the J gene lost 3 bases, with 12 bases spanning the gap. The CDR3 protein is CAWSGERTDTQYF. The CDR3 bases are TGTGCCTGGTCGGGGGAGCGTACAGATACGCAGTATTTT.

The rearrangement uses TRBV27 and TRBJ2-1; TRBD2 matches 8 bases. The CDR3 sequence is 12 residues long. J was trimmed by 10 bases and V by 8 bases; bases with no gene match: 7. Per germline, CDR1 MNHEY and CDR2 SMNVEV (reference sequence). CDR3: CASFIPGGEQFF. The CDR3 bases are TGTGCCAGCTTTATCCCGGGGGGGGAGCAGTTCTTC.

The J gene is TRBJ1-1, the V gene TRBV10-3; maybe TRBD1 (5 bases). Trimming cost V 3 bases and J 1 base, with 9 bases left between them. The CDR3 runs to 14 residues. Looked up from germline, CDR1 is ENHRY and CDR2 is SYGVKD. CDR3 sequence: CAISEGQPNTEAFF. DNA for the CDR3: TGTGCCATCAGTGAAGGACAACCGAACACTGAAGCTTTCTTT.

The chain joins TRBV7-9 to TRBJ1-5, with D tentatively TRBD1 (5 bases). This CDR3 is built from 14 residues. Germline V gives CDR1 SEHNR, CDR2 FQNEAQ (reference sequence). Deletions cut 1 base from V and 7 bases from J, with 11 bases between. The CDR3 loop reads CASSLESGNQPQHF. DNA of the CDR3: TGTGCCAGCAGCTTAGAGTCAGGGAACCAGCCCCAGCATTTT. The full variable domain, with the rest looked up from reference TRBV7-9 and TRBJ1-5, is DTGVSQNPRHKITKRGQNVTFRCDPISEHNRLYWYRQTLGQGPEFLTYFQNEAQLEKSRLLSDRFSAERPKGSFSTLEIQRTEQGDSAMYLCASSLESGNQPQHFGDGTRLSIL.

V usage is TRBV6-6 and J usage is TRBJ1-2; 11 bases are shared with TRBD1. This CDR3 comprises 15 residues. Germline values: CDR1 MNHNY, CDR2 SVGAGI (reference sequence). The junction had 13 bases not matched to a gene; V was cut back by 6 bases and J by 10 bases. CDR3 nucleotide sequence: TGTGCCAGCAGAGTCCCCCAGGGACAGGGGGAAAACTACACCTTC. Encoded protein: CASRVPQGQGENYTF.

The chain couples TRBV25-1 to TRBJ2-2, with TRBD1 matching over 11 bases. The germline gives CDR1 MGHDK, CDR2 SYGVNS. The CDR3 is 16 residues long. Trimming took 3 bases from V and 6 from J; bases not matched to a gene: 6. For the CDR3, the DNA is TGTGCCAGCAGTGAGGACAGGGGGCGAAGGTCCGGGGAGCTGTTTTTT. Protein product: CASSEDRGRRSGELFF. Together with reference TRBV25-1 and TRBJ2-2, the CDR3 gives the full variable domain: EADIYQTPRYLVIGTGKKITLECSQTMGHDKMYWYQQDPGMELHLIHYSYGVNSTEKGDLSSESTVSRIRTEHFPLTLESARPSHTSQYLCASSEDRGRRSGELFFGEGSRLTVL.

The J gene is TRBJ2-1, the V gene TRBV5-4; D unclear. From germline, CDR1 is SGHNT and CDR2 YYREEE (reference sequence). CDR3 size: 13 residues. The ends were cut back, 0 bases at V and 6 bases at J, with 7 bases in the middle. The CDR3: CASSLERSNEQFF. CDR3 sequence (DNA): TGTGCCAGCAGCTTGGAGAGGAGCAATGAGCAGTTCTTC. The whole variable domain, remainder taken from reference TRBV5-4 and TRBJ2-1, is ETGVTQSPTHLIKTRGQQVTLRCSSQSGHNTVSWYQQALGQGPQFIFQYYREEENGRGNFPPRFSGLQFPNYSSELNVNALELDDSALYLCASSLERSNEQFFGPGTRLTVL.

The CDR3 region is CASSPSRGRNYGYTF. For the CDR3, the DNA is TGTGCCAGCAGTCCATCAAGGGGCAGGAACTATGGCTACACCTTC. The chain carries TRBV2 and TRBJ1-2; possible D gene TRBD1, 5 bases. This CDR3 contains 15 residues. Trimming pared 5 bases from V and 2 bases from J, leaving 15 bases between. Per germline, CDR1 SNHLY and CDR2 FYNNEI.

For this clone: Other nucleotide sequences from this sample produce the same CDR3. The chain uses TRBV30 and TRBJ1-2; TRBD1 might be the D (5 bases). Germline CDR1 is GTSNPN and CDR2 is SVGIG (reference sequence). Trimming took 3 bases from V and 2 from J, leaving 7 bases between them. This CDR3 has 12 residues. This chain's CDR3 is CAWSQGNYGYTF. The CDR3 DNA is TGTGCCTGGAGCCAGGGCAACTATGGCTACACCTTC.

V gene TRBV6-5 combines with J gene TRBJ2-7; the D is unclear. CDR1 is MNHEY, CDR2 SVGAGI, per germline. Deletions cut 7 bases from V and 2 bases from J, with 15 bases between. The CDR3 is made up of 14 amino acids. The CDR3: CASTPADKTYEQYF. The CDR3 DNA follows: TGTGCCAGCACCCCGGCCGACAAAACCTACGAGCAGTACTTC.

This chain links TRBV19 with TRBJ2-7; a possible D gene is TRBD1 (6 bases). V dropped 5 bases and J dropped 5 bases, with 13 bases sitting between them. The CDR3 has 13 amino acids. Germline CDR1 is LNHDA and CDR2 is SQIVND (reference sequence). The CDR3: CASSARGIDEQYF. In nucleotides, the CDR3 is TGTGCCAGTAGTGCCAGGGGAATCGACGAGCAGTACTTC.

The chain joins TRBV7-8 to TRBJ2-1, with TRBD2 matching over 7 bases. The length of the CDR3 is 17 residues. Germline V gives CDR1 SGHVS, CDR2 FQNEAQ. V was clipped by 5 bases and J by 4 bases; unmatched bases: 14. CDR3 DNA sequence: TGTGCCAGCAGCCCCGAGAGCCTAGCGGATGGTTACAATGAGCAGTTCTTC. It specifies CASSPESLADGYNEQFF.

The J gene is TRBJ2-5, the V gene TRBV5-1; D is perhaps TRBD2 (5 bases). The CDR3 sequence is 12 residues long. Between the trimmed V and J ends, which lost 5 bases and 3 bases, there was a span of 8 bases. Germline V gives CDR1 SGHRS, CDR2 YFSETQ. CDR3 DNA: TGCGCCAGCAGATCGGGAAAAGAGACCCAGTACTTC. Its protein product is CASRSGKETQYF.

The V call is TRBV7-3, the J call TRBJ2-7; D is unresolved. Germline assignment: CDR1 SGHTA and CDR2 FQGTGA. CDR3 length: 15 residues. Trimming pared 2 bases from V and 3 bases from J, leaving 14 bases between. CDR3 loop: CASSLAPSVDYEQYF. Written as DNA, the CDR3 is TGTGCCAGCAGCTTAGCGCCCAGCGTCGACTACGAGCAGTACTTC.

V is TRBV12-5 and J is TRBJ2-2; 8 bases map to TRBD1. Germline trimming cut 1 base from V and 0 bases from J; bases unmatched to any gene: 7. This CDR3 is 18 amino acids long. The V gene's germline CDR1 is LGHNT and CDR2 FRNRAP. The CDR3 here is CASGLAQGGPANTGELFF. The CDR3 DNA follows: TGTGCTAGTGGTTTGGCACAGGGGGGACCGGCGAACACCGGGGAGCTGTTTTTT.

This clone showed up just a few times. In DNA, the CDR3 is TGCAGCGTTCGGGGGTTAATGAACACTGAAGCTTTCTTT. Amino acids: CSVRGLMNTEAFF. The chain carries TRBV29-1 and TRBJ1-1; D is perhaps TRBD1 (5 bases). The V gene's germline CDR1 is SQVTM and CDR2 ANQGSEA. The CDR3 runs 13 residues. V was shortened by 5 bases and J by 0 bases, with 10 bases between the two germline ends. The whole variable domain, filled in from reference TRBV29-1 and TRBJ1-1, reads SAVISQKPSRDICQRGTSLTIQCQVDSQVTMMFWYRQQPGQSLTLIATANQGSEATYESGFVIDKFPISRPNLTFSTLTVSNMSPEDSSIYLCSVRGLMNTEAFFGQGTRLTVV.

This clone was detected a few times. The chain joins TRBV2 to TRBJ1-2; 7 bases agree with TRBD1. Trimming cost V 1 base and J 4 bases; bases outside gene matches: 6. The CDR3 is 15 residues long. Germline loops: CDR1 SNHLY, CDR2 FYNNEI. CDR3 nucleotide sequence: TGTGCCAGCAGTGAAGAACCGGGACAGACCTATGGCTACACCTTC. Translated, it gives CASSEEPGQTYGYTF.

The chain couples TRBV19 to TRBJ1-2; 10 bases match TRBD1. With 1 base clipped from V and 8 bases from J, the junction kept 4 bases outside the gene matches. Germline V CDR1 and CDR2: LNHDA, SQIVND (reference sequence). The CDR3 spans 14 residues. In DNA, the CDR3 is TGTGCCAGTAGTATAGTAGGGGACAGGGGAGGCTACACCTTC. As protein: CASSIVGDRGGYTF.

The chain recombines TRBV7-2 with TRBJ2-2; TRBD2 aligns across 7 bases. J was trimmed by 5 bases and V by 1 base; bases with no gene match: 4. CDR3 size: 15 residues. Germline V gene lookup returns CDR1 SGHTA and CDR2 FQGNSA. The CDR3 region has the DNA TGTGCCAGCAGCTTAGGGGGTAGCGGGACCGGGGAGCTGTTTTTT. The encoded protein is CASSLGGSGTGELFF.

This clone was seen a few times. The chain is built from TRBV29-1 and TRBJ2-7; D might be TRBD1 (6 bases). V was clipped by 4 bases and J by 5 bases, with 12 bases between them. The CDR3 covers 12 residues. Per germline, CDR1 SQVTM and CDR2 ANQGSEA. The CDR3 DNA is TGCAGCGTTGGGGGCAGGGGTGACGAGCAGTACTTC. Translating gives CSVGGRGDEQYF.

The chain employs TRBV2 and TRBJ1-1; a possible D gene is TRBD1 (5 bases). CDR1 and CDR2 (germline): SNHLY, FYNNEI. Trimming shortened V by 7 bases and J by 5 bases, and 26 bases separated the two germline ends. The CDR3 loop spans 17 amino acids. CDR3 sequence reads: CASTFGGSGRGGTEAFF. CDR3 DNA: TGTGCCAGCACTTTTGGGGGGTCCGGGAGGGGAGGGACTGAAGCTTTCTTT. Supplemented by reference TRBV2 and TRBJ1-1, the full variable domain reads EPEVTQTPSHQVTQMGQEVILRCVPISNHLYFYWYRQILGQKVEFLVSFYNNEISEKSEIFDDQFSVERPDGSNFTLKIRSTKLEDSAMYFCASTFGGSGRGGTEAFFGQGTRLTVV.

This clone has just one count. V is TRBV7-2 and J is TRBJ2-3; 12 bases are shared with TRBD2. There are 16 residues in the CDR3. Germline V gene sequence: CDR1 SGHTA, CDR2 FQGNSA. V was clipped by 1 base and J by 6 bases; unmatched bases: 5. DNA for the CDR3: TGTGCCAGCAGCTTAGTTCTAGCGGGGGGGTCGGATACGCAGTATTTT. This translates into CASSLVLAGGSDTQYF.

The chain carries TRBV5-1 and TRBJ2-7; possibly TRBD1 for D (6 bases). The CDR3 consists of 15 residues. Trimming pared 0 bases from V and 4 bases from J, leaving 14 bases between. The germline V gene encodes CDR1 SGHRS and CDR2 YFSETQ. This CDR3 reads CASSLVSGGGYEQYF. CDR3 coding DNA: TGCGCCAGCAGCTTGGTTTCTGGGGGCGGTTACGAGCAGTACTTC.

This chain joins TRBV7-9 and TRBJ2-1; a weak D match, TRBD1 (5 bases). Trimming pared 3 bases from V and 1 base from J, leaving 10 bases between. Germline-derived CDR1 and CDR2 are SEHNR and FQNEAQ (reference sequence). CDR3 length: 15 residues. The CDR3 is CASSLQGESYNEQFF. CDR3 nucleotide sequence: TGTGCCAGCAGCTTGCAGGGTGAGTCCTACAATGAGCAGTTCTTC. Filled out from reference TRBV7-9 and TRBJ2-1, the complete variable domain reads DTGVSQNPRHKITKRGQNVTFRCDPISEHNRLYWYRQTLGQGPEFLTYFQNEAQLEKSRLLSDRFSAERPKGSFSTLEIQRTEQGDSAMYLCASSLQGESYNEQFFGPGTRLTVL.

The DNA of the CDR3 is TGTGCCAGCAGTGAGGGTCAAGTGGGAGGGGAGACCCAGTACTTC. The encoded protein is CASSEGQVGGETQYF. V usage is TRBV2 and J usage is TRBJ2-5; 7 bases map to TRBD2. CDR1 and CDR2 (germline): SNHLY, FYNNEI. The CDR3 runs 15 residues. V was pared by 3 bases and J by 5 bases, with 9 bases of the junction left unmatched.